This T cell receptor (beta chain) was profiled in a study of radiotherapy plus CTLA-4 blockade in lung cancer. As regards this clone: Its antigen is still unknown.

TCRdb's table, derived via immunoSEQ multiplex PCR, lists solely in-frame clones and lacks some. The table lists 60,000 to 70,000 clones, around 86% of them singletons. The study, taken as a whole, reports: It was early blood T cell clone dynamics, with interferon-beta, that reportedly best predicted response. Expansion in blood of tumor-derived TCR clones was seen after radiotherapy plus ipilimumab.

It was focal radiation plus CTLA-4 blockade with ipilimumab that patients with chemo-refractory metastatic non-small-cell lung cancer received. This CDR3 is built from 15 residues. V was pared by 1 base and J by 4 bases, with 11 bases between. Germline lookup yields CDR1 SGHRS and CDR2 YFSETQ. The material was peripheral blood, obtained from a patient treated with radiotherapy plus ipilimumab. The TCR was taken from a human donor with non-small cell lung cancer who had a partial response to radiotherapy plus ipilimumab. The genes are TRBV5-1 and TRBJ2-2, with unresolved D. For the CDR3, the DNA is TGCGCCAGCAGCTTGATCCCGGCAGGCACCGGGGAGCTGTTTTTT. Protein: CASSLIPAGTGELFF.